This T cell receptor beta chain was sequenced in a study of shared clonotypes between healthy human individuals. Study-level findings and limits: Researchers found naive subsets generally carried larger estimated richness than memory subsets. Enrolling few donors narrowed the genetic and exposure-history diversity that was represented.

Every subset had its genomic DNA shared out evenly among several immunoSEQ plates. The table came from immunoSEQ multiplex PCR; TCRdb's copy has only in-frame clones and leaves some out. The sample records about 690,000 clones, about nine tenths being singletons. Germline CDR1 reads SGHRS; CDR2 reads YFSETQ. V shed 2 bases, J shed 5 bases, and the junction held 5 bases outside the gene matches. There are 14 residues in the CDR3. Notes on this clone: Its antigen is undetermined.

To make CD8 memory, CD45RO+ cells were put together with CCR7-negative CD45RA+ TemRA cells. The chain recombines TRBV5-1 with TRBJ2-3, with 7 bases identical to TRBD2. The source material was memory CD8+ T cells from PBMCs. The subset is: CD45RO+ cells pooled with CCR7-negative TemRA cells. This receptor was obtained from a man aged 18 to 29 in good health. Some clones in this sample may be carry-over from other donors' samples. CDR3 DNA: TGCGCCAGCAGCTTAGATAGCGGGCGAGATACGCAGTATTTT. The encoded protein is CASSLDSGRDTQYF.